The 21 T cell receptor beta chains below all came from one sample that was sequenced in a study of CD8 T cells in Susac syndrome. The authors reverse transcribed about 0.5 to 1 ug RNA with random hexamers. Using its own MiXCR run on the immunoSEQ multiplex PCR reads, TCRdb lists one record per CDR3 protein. This table holds under 550,000 distinct CDR3 sequences, approximately 89% found once. The sequenced sample consisted of CD8+ T cells from PBMCs. Receptors originate from a human donor with multiple sclerosis.

This chain uses TRBV5-4 with TRBJ1-4; possibly TRBD1 for D (6 bases). Germline V CDR1 and CDR2: SGHNT, YYREEE (reference sequence). Trimming pared 2 bases from V and 8 bases from J, leaving 16 bases between. The CDR3 contains 15 residues. CDR3 nucleotides: TGTGCCAGCAGCTTATACGGGACATCGAGCGAAAAACTGTTTTTT. Amino acids: CASSLYGTSSEKLFF.

The chain uses TRBV29-1 and TRBJ1-2; D not resolved. The V and J ends lost 4 bases and 1 base respectively, with 10 bases between them. Per germline, CDR1 SQVTM and CDR2 ANQGSEA. The CDR3 runs 13 residues. The CDR3 region has the DNA TGCAGCGTTGCATCTGGGGATAACTATGGCTACACCTTC. It translates to CSVASGDNYGYTF.

This chain uses TRBV5-1 with TRBJ1-3; 10 bases fit TRBD1. J gave up 2 bases and V 3 bases, and 2 bases lay outside the gene matches. Germline loops: CDR1 SGHRS, CDR2 YFSETQ. This CDR3 has 15 amino acids. The CDR3 sequence is CASSSGTGAGNTIYF. Written as DNA, the CDR3 is TGCGCCAGCAGCTCCGGGACAGGGGCTGGAAACACCATATATTTT.

The chain combines TRBV7-2 with TRBJ1-5; unclear D gene. Trimming shortened V by 1 base and J by 0 bases, and 10 bases separated the two germline ends. CDR3 length: 16 amino acids. The germline CDR1 and CDR2 sequences are SGHTA and FQGNSA. The CDR3 DNA sequence: TGTGCCAGCAGCTTAGTGGAGGAGTATAGCAATCAGCCCCAGCATTTT. Protein product: CASSLVEEYSNQPQHF.

This chain links TRBV28 with TRBJ1-5; 7 nucleotides match TRBD1. The CDR3 extends over 14 amino acids. Germline CDR1 MDHEN, CDR2 SYDVKM. The trim removed 3 bases at V and 8 bases at J, leaving 7 bases unmatched. CDR3 bases: TGTGCCAGCAGTTTCTTACAGGGGTACGAGCCCCAGCATTTT. Its translation: CASSFLQGYEPQHF.

The V call is TRBV6-1, the J call TRBJ2-3; D is unresolved. Germline V gene data show CDR1 as MNHNS and CDR2 as SASEGT. Trimming shortened V by 3 bases and J by 2 bases, and 9 bases separated the two germline ends. CDR3 size: 14 residues. CDR3 sequence: CASSEELPTDTQYF. For the CDR3, the DNA is TGTGCCAGCAGTGAGGAGCTTCCCACAGATACGCAGTATTTT.

The rearrangement uses TRBV27 and TRBJ2-7; unclear D gene. CDR1 MNHEY and CDR2 SMNVEV come from the germline V gene (reference sequence). The V and J ends lost 3 bases and 0 bases respectively, with 9 bases between them. The CDR3 runs 14 residues. CDR3 DNA sequence: TGTGCCAGCAGTTTGAGGAGCACCTCCTACGAGCAGTACTTC. Translated, it gives CASSLRSTSYEQYF.

The chain employs TRBV4-1 and TRBJ1-1; D might be TRBD1 (5 bases). CDR1 and CDR2 (germline): MGHRA, YSYEKL. Between the trimmed V and J ends, which lost 4 bases and 6 bases, there was a span of 12 bases. The CDR3 has 13 residues. CDR3 coding DNA: TGCGCCAGCAGCCGCTATGCGGGGGCTGAAGCTTTCTTT. Protein: CASSRYAGAEAFF.

This rearrangement joins TRBV28 to TRBJ2-1; D possibly corresponds to TRBD1 (6 bases). The ends were cut back, 10 bases at V and 0 bases at J, with 13 bases in the middle. The CDR3 loop spans 14 amino acids. Germline values: CDR1 MDHEN, CDR2 SYDVKM. The CDR3 reads CATETGSSYNEQFF. The DNA for the CDR3 is TGTGCCACCGAGACAGGTAGCTCCTACAATGAGCAGTTCTTC.

The chain uses TRBV20-1 and TRBJ2-1; 8 bases are shared with TRBD2. The junction had 8 bases not matched to a gene; V was cut back by 1 base and J by 6 bases. There are 15 residues in the CDR3. CDR1 is DFQATT, CDR2 SNEGSKA, per germline (reference sequence). The CDR3 region is CSARATGTSPNEQFF. In DNA form, the CDR3 reads TGCAGTGCTAGAGCAACCGGGACTAGTCCCAATGAGCAGTTCTTC.

V is TRBV5-1 and J is TRBJ1-2, with D unresolved. The CDR3 has 14 residues. V dropped 0 bases and J dropped 4 bases, with 10 bases sitting between them. In germline, CDR1 is SGHRS, CDR2 YFSETQ. CDR3 nucleotide sequence: TGCGCCAGCAGCTTGGGGACGGACCGCTATGGCTACACCTTC. It yields the protein CASSLGTDRYGYTF.

The chain joins TRBV11-2 to TRBJ1-4, with D perhaps TRBD1 (5 bases). CDR3 size: 16 residues. The germline gives CDR1 SGHAT, CDR2 FQNNGV. V lost 0 bases, J lost 6 bases, and 14 bases lay in between. For the CDR3, the DNA is TGTGCCAGCAGCTTAGATTGGAGGGGATCAGATGAAAAACTGTTTTTT. Its translation: CASSLDWRGSDEKLFF.

This sequence joins TRBV9 and TRBJ2-3, with D perhaps matching TRBD1 (5 bases). Deletions cut 4 bases from V and 6 bases from J, with 18 bases between. The CDR3 is 15 residues long. Looked up from germline, CDR1 is SGDLS and CDR2 is YYNGEE. The CDR3 region is CASSPSRTPADTQYF. The CDR3 DNA follows: TGTGCCAGCAGCCCCTCTCGGACACCGGCCGATACGCAGTATTTT. Supplemented by reference TRBV9 and TRBJ2-3, the full variable domain reads DSGVTQTPKHLITATGQRVTLRCSPRSGDLSVYWYQQSLDQGLQFLIQYYNGEERAKGNILERFSAQQFPDLHSELNLSSLELGDSALYFCASSPSRTPADTQYFGPGTRLTVL.

This clonotype has only a few counts. This chain connects TRBV11-2 to TRBJ2-7, with TRBD2 matching 14 bases. Germline values: CDR1 SGHAT, CDR2 FQNNGV. The CDR3 spans 16 residues. Trimming removed 5 bases from V and 5 bases from J; junction bases left unmatched: 8. The CDR3 loop is CASSATTSGREDEQYF. The CDR3 DNA is TGTGCCAGCAGCGCGACGACTAGCGGGAGGGAAGACGAGCAGTACTTC. The whole variable domain, filled in from reference TRBV11-2 and TRBJ2-7, reads EAGVAQSPRYKIIEKRQSVAFWCNPISGHATLYWYQQILGQGPKLLIQFQNNGVVDDSQLPKDRFSAERLKGVDSTLKIQPAKLEDSAVYLCASSATTSGREDEQYFGPGTRLTVT.

V usage is TRBV29-1 and J usage is TRBJ1-2; D perhaps matches TRBD1 (5 bases). Trimming took off 2 bases at V and 8 bases at J, with 12 bases between the two ends. The CDR3 sequence is 12 residues long. CDR1 SQVTM and CDR2 ANQGSEA come from the germline V gene. The CDR3 is CSVESQGGGYTF. The CDR3 DNA reads as TGCAGCGTTGAAAGCCAGGGAGGCGGCTACACCTTC.

The chain recombines TRBV11-2 with TRBJ2-2, with 8 bases that match TRBD2. The germline gives CDR1 SGHAT, CDR2 FQNNGV. The CDR3 has 17 amino acids. The V and J ends lost 7 bases and 8 bases, in that order; junction bases with no gene match: 18. CDR3 nucleotides: TGTGCCAGCAAACCCACCGTTTCGGGGGGGCCGACGGGGGAGCTGTTTTTT. It encodes CASKPTVSGGPTGELFF.

V usage is TRBV19 and J usage is TRBJ2-5; D may be TRBD1 (5 bases). Per the germline V gene, CDR1 is LNHDA and CDR2 is SQIVND (reference sequence). The V end lost 6 bases, the J end lost 5 bases, and 16 bases lay between the germline ends. The CDR3 runs 14 residues. For the CDR3, the DNA is TGTGCCAGTAGGCCTGGGGCGAAGAAGGAGACCCAGTACTTC. The encoded protein is CASRPGAKKETQYF.

The rearrangement links TRBV29-1 to TRBJ2-7; TRBD2 is a possible D gene (6 bases). V shed 5 bases and J shed 5 bases, with 19 bases lying between them. The CDR3 consists of 14 residues. In germline, CDR1 is SQVTM, CDR2 ANQGSEA. As DNA, the CDR3 is TGCAGCGTTTCCGGGACTTTCGGGGATGACGAGCAGTACTTC. Its protein is CSVSGTFGDDEQYF.

The J gene is TRBJ2-6, the V gene TRBV28; no clear D. V lost 5 bases to trimming and J lost 0 bases, with 14 bases between them. CDR3 length equals 17 residues. Germline values: CDR1 MDHEN, CDR2 SYDVKM. CDR3 nucleotide sequence: TGTGCCAGCAGTACCCTGAATGGGAACTCTGGGGCCAACGTCCTGACTTTC. It encodes CASSTLNGNSGANVLTF.

This rearrangement joins TRBV7-9 to TRBJ2-6; 8 positions agree with TRBD1. The CDR3 has 19 residues. Trimming at V came to 5 bases and at J to 0 bases, leaving 12 bases not matched to a gene. Germline V gene sequence: CDR1 SEHNR, CDR2 FQNEAQ (reference sequence). The CDR3: CASSPASGTGHSGANVLTF. As DNA, the CDR3 is TGTGCCAGCAGCCCAGCCTCCGGGACAGGTCACTCTGGGGCCAACGTCCTGACTTTC.

In this sample, this clonotype turned up once. The V call is TRBV30, the J call TRBJ2-7; possibly TRBD1 for D (6 bases). The CDR3 has 14 residues. Germline loops: CDR1 GTSNPN, CDR2 SVGIG (reference sequence). The V gene lost 3 bases and the J gene lost 0 bases, with 12 bases spanning the gap. The CDR3 sequence is CAWRYRDISYEQYF. The CDR3 DNA follows: TGTGCCTGGAGGTATCGGGACATCTCCTACGAGCAGTACTTC.